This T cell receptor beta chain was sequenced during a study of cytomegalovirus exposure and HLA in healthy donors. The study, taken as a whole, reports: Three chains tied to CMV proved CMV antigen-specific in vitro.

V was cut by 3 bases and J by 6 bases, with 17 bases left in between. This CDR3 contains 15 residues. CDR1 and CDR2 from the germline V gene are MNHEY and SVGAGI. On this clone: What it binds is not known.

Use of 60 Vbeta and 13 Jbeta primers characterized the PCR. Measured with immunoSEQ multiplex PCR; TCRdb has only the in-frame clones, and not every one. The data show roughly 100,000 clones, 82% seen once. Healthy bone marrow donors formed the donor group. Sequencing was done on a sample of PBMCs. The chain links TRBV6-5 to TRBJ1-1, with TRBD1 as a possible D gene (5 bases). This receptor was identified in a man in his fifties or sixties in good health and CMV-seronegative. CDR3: CASSYHKPPGAEAFF. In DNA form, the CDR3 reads TGTGCCAGCAGTTATCATAAACCGCCGGGGGCTGAAGCTTTCTTT.